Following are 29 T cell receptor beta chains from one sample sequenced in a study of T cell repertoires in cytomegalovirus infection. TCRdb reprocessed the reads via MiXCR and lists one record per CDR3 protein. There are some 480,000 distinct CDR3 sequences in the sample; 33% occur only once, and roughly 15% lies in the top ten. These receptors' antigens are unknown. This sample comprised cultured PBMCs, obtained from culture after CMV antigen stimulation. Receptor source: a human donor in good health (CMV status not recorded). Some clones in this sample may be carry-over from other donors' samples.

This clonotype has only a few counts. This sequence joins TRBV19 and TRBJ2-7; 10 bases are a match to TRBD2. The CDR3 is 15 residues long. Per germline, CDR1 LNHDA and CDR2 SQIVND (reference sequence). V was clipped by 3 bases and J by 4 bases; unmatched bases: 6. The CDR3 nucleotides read TGTGCCAGTAGTATTCAGCTAGCGGGAGCGTACGAGCAGTACGTC. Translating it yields CASSIQLAGAYEQYV.

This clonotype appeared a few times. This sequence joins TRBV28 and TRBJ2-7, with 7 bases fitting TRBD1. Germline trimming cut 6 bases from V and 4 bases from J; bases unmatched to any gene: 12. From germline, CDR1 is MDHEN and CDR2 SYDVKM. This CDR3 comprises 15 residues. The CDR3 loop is CASRPTGTALYEQYF. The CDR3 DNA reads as TGTGCCAGCAGGCCGACGGGGACAGCACTTTACGAGCAGTACTTC.

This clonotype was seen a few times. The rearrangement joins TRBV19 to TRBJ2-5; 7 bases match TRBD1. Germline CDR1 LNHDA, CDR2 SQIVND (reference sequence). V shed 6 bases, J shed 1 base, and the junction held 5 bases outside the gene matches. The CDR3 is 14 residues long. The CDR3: CASRLQGSQETQYF. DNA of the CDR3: TGTGCCAGTAGATTACAGGGGAGCCAAGAGACCCAGTACTTC.

CDR3 residues: CASSPTPVPNTEAFF. CDR3 DNA: TGTGCCAGCAGCCCGACTCCGGTCCCGAACACTGAAGCTTTCTTT. This chain links TRBV14 with TRBJ1-1; D not resolved. The CDR3 sequence is 15 residues long. Looked up from germline, CDR1 is SGHDN and CDR2 is FVKESK. The V end was cut by 4 bases, the J end by 1 base, with 13 bases between. Full variable domain (rest looked up from reference TRBV14 and TRBJ1-1): EAGVTQFPSHSVIEKGQTVTLRCDPISGHDNLYWYRRVMGKEIKFLLHFVKESKQDESGMPNNRFLAERTGGTYSTLKVQPAELEDSGVYFCASSPTPVPNTEAFFGQGTRLTVV.

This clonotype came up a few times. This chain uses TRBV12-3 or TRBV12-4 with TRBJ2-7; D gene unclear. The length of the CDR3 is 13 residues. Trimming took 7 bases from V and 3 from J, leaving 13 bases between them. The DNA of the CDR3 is TGTGCCAGCACACTCTTGGGCAACTACGAGCAGTACTTC. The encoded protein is CASTLLGNYEQYF.

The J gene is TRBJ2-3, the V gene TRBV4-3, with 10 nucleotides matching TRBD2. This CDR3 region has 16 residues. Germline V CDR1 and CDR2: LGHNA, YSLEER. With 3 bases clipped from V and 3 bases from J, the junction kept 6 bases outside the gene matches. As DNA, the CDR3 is TGCGCCAGCAGCCAGTCGACTAGCGGGTGGACAGATACGCAGTATTTT. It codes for CASSQSTSGWTDTQYF.

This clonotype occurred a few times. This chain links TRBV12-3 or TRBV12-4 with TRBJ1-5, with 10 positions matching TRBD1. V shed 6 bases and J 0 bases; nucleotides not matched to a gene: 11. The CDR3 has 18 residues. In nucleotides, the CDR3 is TGTGCCAGCAGCAACCCAGGGACAGGGGCTGGTAGCAATCAGCCCCAGCATTTT. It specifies CASSNPGTGAGSNQPQHF.

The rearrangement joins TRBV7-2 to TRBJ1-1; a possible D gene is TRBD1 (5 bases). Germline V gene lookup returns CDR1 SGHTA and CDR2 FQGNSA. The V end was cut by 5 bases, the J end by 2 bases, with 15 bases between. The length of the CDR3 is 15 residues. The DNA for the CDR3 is TGTGCCAGCAGCCCCAGACAGAGATCAAACACTGAAGCTTTCTTT. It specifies CASSPRQRSNTEAFF.

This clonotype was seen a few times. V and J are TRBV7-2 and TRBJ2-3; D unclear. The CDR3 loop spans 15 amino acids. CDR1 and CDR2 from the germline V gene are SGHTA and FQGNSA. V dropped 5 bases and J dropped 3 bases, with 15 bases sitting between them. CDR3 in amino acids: CASSPPLVGTDTQYF. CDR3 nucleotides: TGTGCCAGCAGCCCCCCCTTAGTGGGAACAGATACGCAGTATTTT.

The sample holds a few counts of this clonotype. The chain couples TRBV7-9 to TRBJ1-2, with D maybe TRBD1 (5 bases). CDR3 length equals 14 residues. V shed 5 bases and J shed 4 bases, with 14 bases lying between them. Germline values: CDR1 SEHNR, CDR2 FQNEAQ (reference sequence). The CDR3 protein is CASSQRGASYGYTF. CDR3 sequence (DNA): TGTGCCAGCAGCCAAAGAGGGGCCTCCTATGGCTACACCTTC.

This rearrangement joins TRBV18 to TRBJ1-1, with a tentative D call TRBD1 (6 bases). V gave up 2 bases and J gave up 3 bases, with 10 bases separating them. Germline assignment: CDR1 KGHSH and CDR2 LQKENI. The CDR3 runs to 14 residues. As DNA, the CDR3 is TGTGCCAGCTCACCATCGGGGGCCGACACTGAAGCTTTCTTT. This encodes CASSPSGADTEAFF. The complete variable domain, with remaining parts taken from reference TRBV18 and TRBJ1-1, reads NAGVMQNPRHLVRRRGQEARLRCSPMKGHSHVYWYRQLPEEGLKFMVYLQKENIIDESGMPKERFSAEFPKEGPSILRIQQVVRGDSAAYFCASSPSGADTEAFFGQGTRLTVV.

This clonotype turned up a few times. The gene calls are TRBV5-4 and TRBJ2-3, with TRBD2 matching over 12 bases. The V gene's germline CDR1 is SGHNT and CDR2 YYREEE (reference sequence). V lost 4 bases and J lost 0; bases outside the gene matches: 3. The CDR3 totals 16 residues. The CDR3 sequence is CASSTGTSGSTDTQYF. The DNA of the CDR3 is TGTGCCAGCAGCACCGGGACTAGCGGGAGCACAGATACGCAGTATTTT.

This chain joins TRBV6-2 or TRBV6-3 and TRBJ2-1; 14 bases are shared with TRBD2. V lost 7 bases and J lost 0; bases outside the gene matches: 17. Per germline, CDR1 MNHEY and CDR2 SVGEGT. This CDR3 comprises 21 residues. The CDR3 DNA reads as TGTGCCAGCACACCCAGGCCGACTAGCGGGAGGGCTTACTTCTCCTACAATGAGCAGTTCTTC. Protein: CASTPRPTSGRAYFSYNEQFF.

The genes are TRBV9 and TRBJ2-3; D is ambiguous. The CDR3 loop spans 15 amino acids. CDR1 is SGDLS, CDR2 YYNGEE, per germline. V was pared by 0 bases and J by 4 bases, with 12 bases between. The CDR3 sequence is CASSVVPTGADTQYF. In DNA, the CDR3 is TGTGCCAGCAGCGTAGTTCCCACTGGGGCAGATACGCAGTATTTT.

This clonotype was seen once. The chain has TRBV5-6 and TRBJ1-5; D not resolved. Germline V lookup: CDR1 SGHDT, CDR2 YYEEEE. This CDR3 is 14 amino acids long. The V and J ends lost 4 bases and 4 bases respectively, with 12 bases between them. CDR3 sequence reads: CASSEGGLNQPQHF. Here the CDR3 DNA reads TGTGCCAGCAGCGAGGGTGGGCTAAATCAGCCCCAGCATTTT.

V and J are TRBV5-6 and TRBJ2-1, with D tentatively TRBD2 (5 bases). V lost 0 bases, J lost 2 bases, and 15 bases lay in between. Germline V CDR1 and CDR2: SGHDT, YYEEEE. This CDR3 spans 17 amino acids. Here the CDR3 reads CASSLAGVGTAYNEQFF. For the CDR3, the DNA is TGTGCCAGCAGCTTGGCCGGGGTGGGAACCGCCTACAATGAGCAGTTCTTC. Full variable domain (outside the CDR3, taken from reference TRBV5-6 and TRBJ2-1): DAGVTQSPTHLIKTRGQQVTLRCSPKSGHDTVSWYQQALGQGPQFIFQYYEEEERQRGNFPDRFSGHQFPNYSSELNVNALLLGDSALYLCASSLAGVGTAYNEQFFGPGTRLTVL.

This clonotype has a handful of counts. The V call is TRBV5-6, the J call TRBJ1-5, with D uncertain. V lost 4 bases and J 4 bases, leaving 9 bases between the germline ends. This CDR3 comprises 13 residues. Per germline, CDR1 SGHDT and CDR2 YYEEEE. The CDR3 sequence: CASSGGENQPQHF. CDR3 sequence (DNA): TGTGCCAGCAGCGGCGGGGAAAATCAGCCCCAGCATTTT.

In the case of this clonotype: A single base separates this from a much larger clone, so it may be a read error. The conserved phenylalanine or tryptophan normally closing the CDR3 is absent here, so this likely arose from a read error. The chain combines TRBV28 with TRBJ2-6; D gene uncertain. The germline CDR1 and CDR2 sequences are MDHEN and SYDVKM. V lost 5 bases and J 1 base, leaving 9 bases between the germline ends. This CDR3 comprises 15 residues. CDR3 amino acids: CASSLSYSGANVLTC. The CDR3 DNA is TGTGCCAGCAGTCTTAGTTATTCTGGGGCCAACGTCCTGACTTGC.

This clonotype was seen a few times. In DNA form, the CDR3 reads TGTGCCAGCAGCTGGGACAGGTTACAAGAGACCCAGTACTTC. This codes for CASSWDRLQETQYF. V is TRBV7-2 and J is TRBJ2-5; 8 bases are a match to TRBD1. The CDR3 loop spans 14 amino acids. Germline V gene sequence: CDR1 SGHTA, CDR2 FQGNSA. V lost 4 bases to trimming and J lost 2 bases; unmatched junction nucleotides: 3.

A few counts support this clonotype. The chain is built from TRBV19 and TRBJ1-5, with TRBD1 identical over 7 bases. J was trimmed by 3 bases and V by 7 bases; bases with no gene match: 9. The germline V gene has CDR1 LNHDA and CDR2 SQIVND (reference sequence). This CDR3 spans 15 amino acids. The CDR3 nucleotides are TGTGCCAGTACCCGGGACAGACTTACCAATCAGCCCCAGCATTTT. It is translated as CASTRDRLTNQPQHF.

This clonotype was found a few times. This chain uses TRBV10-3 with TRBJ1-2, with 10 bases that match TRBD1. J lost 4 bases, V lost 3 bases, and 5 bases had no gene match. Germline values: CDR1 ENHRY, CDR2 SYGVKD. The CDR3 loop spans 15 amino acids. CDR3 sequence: CAISDRDRGFYGYTF. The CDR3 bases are TGTGCCATCAGTGACCGGGACAGGGGTTTCTATGGCTACACCTTC.

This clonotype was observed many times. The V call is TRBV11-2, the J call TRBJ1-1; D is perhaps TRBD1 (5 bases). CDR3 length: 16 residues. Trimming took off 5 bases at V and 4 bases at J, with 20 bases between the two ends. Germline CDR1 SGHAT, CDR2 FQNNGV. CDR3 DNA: TGTGCCAGCAGCCCACCGGGGGGAAGGATTCGCACTGAAGCTTTCTTT. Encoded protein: CASSPPGGRIRTEAFF.

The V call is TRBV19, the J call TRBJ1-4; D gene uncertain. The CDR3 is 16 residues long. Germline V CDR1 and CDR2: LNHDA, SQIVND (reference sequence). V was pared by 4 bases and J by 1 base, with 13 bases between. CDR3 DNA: TGTGCCAGTAGTAAAACGAACAGCAGAACTAATGAAAAACTGTTTTTT. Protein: CASSKTNSRTNEKLFF. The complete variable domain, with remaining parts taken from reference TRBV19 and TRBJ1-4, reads DGGITQSPKYLFRKEGQNVTLSCEQNLNHDAMYWYRQDPGQGLRLIYYSQIVNDFQKGDIAEGYSVSREKKESFPLTVTSAQKNPTAFYLCASSKTNSRTNEKLFFGSGTQLSVL.

This CDR3 is CASSRVGRKETQYF. DNA of the CDR3: TGTGCCAGCAGCCGAGTTGGCCGTAAAGAGACCCAGTACTTC. This chain links TRBV7-3 with TRBJ2-5; no firm D call. Trimming pared 5 bases from V and 3 bases from J, leaving 13 bases between. The CDR3 sequence is 14 residues long. The germline gives CDR1 SGHTA, CDR2 FQGTGA.

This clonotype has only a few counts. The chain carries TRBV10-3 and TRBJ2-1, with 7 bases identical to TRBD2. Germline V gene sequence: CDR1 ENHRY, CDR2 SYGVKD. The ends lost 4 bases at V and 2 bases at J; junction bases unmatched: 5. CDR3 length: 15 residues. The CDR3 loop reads CAISVGGKTYNEQFF. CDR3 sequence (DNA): TGTGCCATCAGTGTGGGAGGGAAAACCTACAATGAGCAGTTCTTC.

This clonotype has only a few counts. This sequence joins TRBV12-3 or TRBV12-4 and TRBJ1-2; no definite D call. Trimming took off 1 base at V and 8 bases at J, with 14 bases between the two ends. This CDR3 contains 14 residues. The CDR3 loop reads CASSLGGPGRGYTF. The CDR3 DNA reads TGTGCCAGCAGTTTAGGTGGACCCGGCAGGGGCTACACCTTC.

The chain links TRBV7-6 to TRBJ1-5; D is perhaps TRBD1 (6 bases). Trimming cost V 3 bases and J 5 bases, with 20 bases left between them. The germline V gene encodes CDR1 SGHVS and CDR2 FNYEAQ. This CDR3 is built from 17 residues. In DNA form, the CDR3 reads TGTGCCAGCAGCTTGGGATCGGGGGGCAGGGGAGATCAGCCCCAGCATTTT. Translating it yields CASSLGSGGRGDQPQHF.

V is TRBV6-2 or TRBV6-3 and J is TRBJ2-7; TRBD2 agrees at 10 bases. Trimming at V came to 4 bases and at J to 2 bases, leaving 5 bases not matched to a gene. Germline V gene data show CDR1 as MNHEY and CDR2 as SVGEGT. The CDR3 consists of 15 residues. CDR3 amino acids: CASSSGLAVPYEQYV. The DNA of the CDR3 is TGTGCCAGCAGTTCCGGACTAGCGGTTCCCTACGAGCAGTACGTC.

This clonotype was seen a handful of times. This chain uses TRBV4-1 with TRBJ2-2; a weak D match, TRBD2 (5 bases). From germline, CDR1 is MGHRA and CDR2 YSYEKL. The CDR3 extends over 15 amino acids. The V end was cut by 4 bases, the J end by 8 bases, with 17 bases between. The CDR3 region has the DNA TGCGCCAGCAGCCCCCTAACTAGGACGGGTGGGGAGCTGTTTTTT. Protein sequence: CASSPLTRTGGELFF.